The present T cell receptor (beta chain) was sequenced within a study of T cell responses to AZD1222 COVID-19 vaccine. Study outcomes and limitations: A rise in Spike-specific TCR breadth and depth followed two AZD1222 doses. Every sample of the repertoires postdated the peak T cell response. Unmutated variant regions are reportedly targeted by nearly half of spike-specific TCRs.

Data came from immunoSEQ multiplex PCR; TCRdb stores just in-frame clones and leaves some out. The table shows approximately 110,000 clones, with approximately 85% occurring only once. Remarks on this clone: Its specificity is unknown.

V lost 2 bases to trimming and J lost 0 bases, with 7 bases between them. Per germline, CDR1 MNHEY and CDR2 SVGEGT. The length of the CDR3 is 14 residues. The gene calls are TRBV6-2 or TRBV6-3 and TRBJ1-2; no definite D call. The source was peripheral blood, collected 28 days after the second AZD1222 dose. The TCR comes from an adult who received the AZD1222 COVID-19 vaccine. The CDR3 reads CASSYGGANYGYTF. CDR3 in DNA: TGTGCCAGCAGTTACGGCGGAGCTAACTATGGCTACACCTTC.